This entry lists 15 T cell receptor beta chains sequenced from one sample in a study of cytomegalovirus exposure and HLA in healthy donors. 13 Jbeta primers and 60 Vbeta primers were used for the PCR. Profiling relied on immunoSEQ multiplex PCR, and the TCRdb table lists in-frame clones only, not all of them. Here the sample spans about 180,000 clones, 76% being singletons. The sequenced material came from PBMCs. The receptors stem from a man aged 18-30 years in good health and CMV-seronegative.

This clone was seen only a few times. This chain joins TRBV6-5 and TRBJ1-1, with D maybe TRBD1 (5 bases). Trimming left V 0 bases short and J 8 bases short, with 10 bases between. This CDR3 spans 13 amino acids. CDR1 is MNHEY, CDR2 SVGAGI, per germline. CDR3 sequence: CASSYSWGREAFF. CDR3 sequence (DNA): TGTGCCAGCAGTTACTCGTGGGGCAGGGAAGCTTTCTTT.

Only one count was recorded for this clone. The rearrangement joins TRBV30 to TRBJ1-1; 7 nucleotides agree with TRBD1. The CDR3 consists of 13 residues. Looked up from germline, CDR1 is GTSNPN and CDR2 is SVGIG (reference sequence). Germline trimming cut 5 bases from V and 1 base from J; bases unmatched to any gene: 4. The CDR3 is CAWATGQNTEAFF. The CDR3 bases are TGTGCCTGGGCGACAGGGCAGAACACTGAAGCTTTCTTT.

J is TRBJ2-1 and V is TRBV7-2, with 9 bases matching TRBD2. The CDR3 spans 16 residues. V lost 2 bases, J lost 4 bases, and 6 bases stayed unmatched. Germline CDR1 reads SGHTA; CDR2 reads FQGNSA. The CDR3 DNA reads TGTGCCAGCAGCTTATCGTCTAGCGGGACTTACAATGAGCAGTTCTTC. The encoded protein is CASSLSSSGTYNEQFF.

This sequence joins TRBV15 and TRBJ2-3, with a tentative D call TRBD1 (6 bases). The CDR3 length is 16 residues. The V end was cut by 0 bases, the J end by 2 bases, with 12 bases between. Per germline, CDR1 LNHNV and CDR2 YYDKDF (reference sequence). The CDR3 coding sequence is TGTGCCACCAGCAGAGAGGAAGGGGGATCCACAGATACGCAGTATTTT. Its protein product is CATSREEGGSTDTQYF.

The rearrangement uses TRBV28 and TRBJ2-7; D may be TRBD1 (6 bases). This CDR3 region has 13 residues. V was clipped by 1 base and J by 7 bases, with 11 bases between them. The germline V gene encodes CDR1 MDHEN and CDR2 SYDVKM. DNA for the CDR3: TGTGCCAGCAGTTTATATGGCAGGGGAGAGCAGTACTTC. Translated, it gives CASSLYGRGEQYF.

This chain uses TRBV12-2 with TRBJ1-5; no DNA check was done on the table's D call, TRBD1. TRBV12-2 is termed a pseudogene. The CDR3 covers 18 residues. CDR3 in DNA: TGTGCAAGTCGCTTAGCTGATCGTTGGACAGATAGCAATCAGCCCCAGCATTTT. It is translated as CASRLADRWTDSNQPQHF.

The rearrangement uses TRBV6-6 and TRBJ2-3; 7 bases fit TRBD1. In germline, CDR1 is MNHNY, CDR2 SVGAGI (reference sequence). The CDR3 loop spans 14 amino acids. V dropped 10 bases and J dropped 3; count of bases not matched to a gene: 10. As DNA, the CDR3 is TGTGCCACCACAGGGGCGTATGTGACAGATACGCAGTATTTT. Protein product: CATTGAYVTDTQYF.

The chain uses TRBV9 and TRBJ1-2; 7 bases fit TRBD1. The V gene end was trimmed by 0 bases and the J gene end by 4 bases; junction bases not matched to a gene: 12. CDR1 and CDR2 (germline): SGDLS, YYNGEE. The CDR3 extends over 17 amino acids. The DNA of the CDR3 is TGTGCCAGCAGCGTAGAGGGGACAGCCATTTTTGGCTATGGCTACACCTTC. Translated: CASSVEGTAIFGYGYTF.

This clone was detected only a few times. This chain's CDR3 is CASSQWWGDQETQYF. In DNA form, the CDR3 reads TGCGCCAGCAGCCAATGGTGGGGCGACCAAGAGACCCAGTACTTC. The chain couples TRBV4-1 to TRBJ2-5; maybe TRBD1 (5 bases). Germline V lookup: CDR1 MGHRA, CDR2 YSYEKL. V shed 2 bases and J shed 0 bases, with 10 bases lying between them. The CDR3 length is 15 residues.

This clone was seen once. This rearrangement joins TRBV30 to TRBJ2-3, with D perhaps matching TRBD1 (6 bases). The germline CDR1 and CDR2 sequences are GTSNPN and SVGIG (reference sequence). This CDR3 is built from 15 residues. V lost 1 base and J 3 bases, leaving 14 bases between the germline ends. The chain's CDR3 is CAWSARGLVTDTQYF. The DNA for the CDR3 is TGTGCCTGGAGTGCCAGGGGCTTGGTTACAGATACGCAGTATTTT.

This chain links TRBV28 with TRBJ1-1; D possibly corresponds to TRBD1 (5 bases). This CDR3 region has 13 residues. The germline V gene encodes CDR1 MDHEN and CDR2 SYDVKM. Trimming pared 8 bases from V and 4 bases from J, leaving 14 bases between. The CDR3 DNA sequence: TGTGCCAGCGCCCAGGGAAGGGTCACTGAAGCTTTCTTT. Amino acid sequence: CASAQGRVTEAFF.

This chain uses TRBV30 with TRBJ2-4; 7 nucleotides match TRBD2. Germline V gene sequence: CDR1 GTSNPN, CDR2 SVGIG (reference sequence). This CDR3 spans 13 amino acids. Trimming took 3 bases from V and 4 from J; bases not matched to a gene: 3. CDR3 sequence (DNA): TGTGCCTGGAGGGGGGGGAGGAAAAACATTCAGTACTTC. Its translation is CAWRGGRKNIQYF.

This chain joins TRBV27 and TRBJ2-3; no clear D gene. Looked up from germline, CDR1 is MNHEY and CDR2 is SMNVEV (reference sequence). The CDR3 totals 8 residues. The chain's CDR3 is CLRDTQYF. In nucleotides, the CDR3 is TGTCTGAGAGATACGCAGTATTTT.

J is TRBJ2-5 and V is TRBV15, with TRBD2 identical over 8 bases. Germline loops: CDR1 LNHNV, CDR2 YYDKDF (reference sequence). The CDR3 runs 15 residues. With V trimmed by 0 bases and J by 6 bases, 6 bases remained unmatched. CDR3 protein: CATSRDSGGVQTQYF. The CDR3 bases are TGTGCCACCAGCAGAGATTCCGGGGGGGTCCAGACCCAGTACTTC.

V usage is TRBV28 and J usage is TRBJ1-5; 7 bases are shared with TRBD1. This CDR3 region has 17 residues. J gave up 5 bases and V 7 bases, and 17 bases lay outside the gene matches. CDR1 is MDHEN and CDR2 is SYDVKM in the germline V gene. DNA of the CDR3: TGTGCCAGCAACCCTACGACAGGGTTATTAGGCGATCAGCCCCAGCATTTT. Translating it yields CASNPTTGLLGDQPQHF.